The rows below give T cell receptor beta chains drawn from one sample of a study of cytomegalovirus exposure and HLA in healthy donors. TCRdb keeps only in-frame clones here, not all; method: immunoSEQ multiplex PCR. The sample shows about 160,000 clones, around 79% of them seen only once. What was sequenced was PBMCs. These receptors all stem from a human donor in good health. CDR3s include the opening cysteine and the closing phenylalanine or tryptophan.

v_gene	j_gene	CDR3aa
TRBV7-3	TRBJ1-1	CASSLSGTVENTEAFF
TRBV5-4	TRBJ1-1	CASSLGPGTGGRTEAFF
TRBV19	TRBJ1-1	CASSLAGGAGTEAFF
TRBV5-4	TRBJ2-7	CASSFSGGYEQYF
TRBV9	TRBJ1-6	CASSSTDRGYSPLHF
TRBV5-1	TRBJ2-1	CASSLSGGNEQFF
TRBV12-5	TRBJ2-1	CASGLTSGTSDIEQFF
TRBV29-1	TRBJ2-7	CSVSSDEQYF
TRBV7-2	TRBJ2-1	CASSYSYNEQFF
TRBV11-2	TRBJ1-3	CASSLGTGPLSSGNTIYF
TRBV2	TRBJ2-3	CASSEGHRSTDTQYF
TRBV6-1	TRBJ2-7	CASGDLSGGGYEQYF
TRBV11-1	TRBJ2-3	CASSFARTDTQYF
TRBV5-1	TRBJ2-7	CASSEGQGTYEQYF
TRBV5-6	TRBJ1-2	CASRGERGREGYPF
TRBV5-1	TRBJ2-2	CASSLGSQQGNTGELFF
TRBV5-1	TRBJ2-7	CASSPGLLPLYEQYF
TRBV5-1	TRBJ2-7	CASSLGGQGEQYF
TRBV5-6	TRBJ1-2	CASSLRGSGYPF
TRBV30	TRBJ1-5	CAWSASGQPIF